A single sample gave rise to the 15 T cell receptor beta chains below, sequenced in a study of T-cell reconstitution after alpha-beta-depleted transplantation in children. During its preparation, the TCRbeta library received unique molecular identifiers. From the PCR reads, TCRdb called clonotypes with MiXCR, one entry per CDR3 protein. The data hold under 450,000 distinct CDR3 sequences, with under 20% observed a single time. The starting material was PBMCs, mostly from graft donor cells, obtained 360 days after TCRalphabeta/CD19-depleted stem cell transplant. The receptors derive from a boy under two years old who had a stem cell transplant for Wiskott-Aldrich syndrome, so the T cells may come from the graft donor.

This chain joins TRBV4-3 and TRBJ2-7; 12 bases are a match to TRBD2. Germline V lookup: CDR1 LGHNA, CDR2 YSLEER. The junction had 3 bases not matched to a gene; V was cut back by 4 bases and J by 8 bases. The CDR3 is 13 amino acids. CDR3 nucleotide sequence: TGCGCCAGCAGCCGACTAGCGGGAGAGAAGCAGTACTTC. This gives the protein CASSRLAGEKQYF.

The V and J genes are TRBV7-2 and TRBJ2-7, with D maybe TRBD2 (6 bases). The CDR3 runs 14 residues. Trimming took 5 bases from V and 2 from J, leaving 13 bases between them. The germline V gene encodes CDR1 SGHTA and CDR2 FQGNSA. The CDR3 DNA sequence: TGTGCCAGCAGCCCGTGGAGGAGGGCCTACGAGCAGTACTTC. Translating gives CASSPWRRAYEQYF.

This clonotype has just a few counts. The gene calls are TRBV5-1 and TRBJ1-1; 9 nucleotides match TRBD1. After removal of 2 bases from V and 7 bases from J, the junction contained 9 bases not matched to a gene. The CDR3 extends over 15 amino acids. Per germline, CDR1 SGHRS and CDR2 YFSETQ. CDR3 residues: CASSFNPGQGSEAFF. The CDR3 bases are TGCGCCAGCAGCTTCAATCCAGGACAGGGGAGTGAAGCTTTCTTT.

This clonotype was detected a few times. The rearrangement links TRBV4-1 to TRBJ2-3; 9 nucleotides match TRBD2. CDR1 MGHRA and CDR2 YSYEKL come from the germline V gene. This CDR3 spans 16 amino acids. J gave up 0 bases and V 4 bases, and 5 bases lay outside the gene matches. The CDR3: CASSRRLADSTDTQYF. As DNA, the CDR3 is TGCGCCAGCAGCCGTCGACTAGCGGACAGCACAGATACGCAGTATTTT.

The sample holds a few counts of this clonotype. The V gene is TRBV7-9, the J gene TRBJ1-1; D call uncertain. Germline V gene lookup returns CDR1 SEHNR and CDR2 FQNEAQ (reference sequence). V lost 5 bases and J lost 0, with 10 bases in between. The CDR3 totals 14 residues. The CDR3 reads CASSPPTLNTEAFF. The DNA for the CDR3 is TGTGCCAGCAGCCCACCGACACTGAACACTGAAGCTTTCTTT. Complete variable domain (other parts from reference TRBV7-9 and TRBJ1-1): DTGVSQNPRHKITKRGQNVTFRCDPISEHNRLYWYRQTLGQGPEFLTYFQNEAQLEKSRLLSDRFSAERPKGSFSTLEIQRTEQGDSAMYLCASSPPTLNTEAFFGQGTRLTVV.

This chain joins TRBV20-1 and TRBJ2-5; the D gene is possibly TRBD2 (6 bases). The length of the CDR3 is 15 residues. Germline CDR1 and CDR2: DFQATT and SNEGSKA (reference sequence). V was pared by 1 base and J by 5 bases, with 17 bases between. The CDR3 spells CSARANLIRGETQYF. The CDR3 DNA reads TGCAGTGCTAGAGCAAATCTTATTCGGGGGGAGACCCAGTACTTC.

This chain connects TRBV19 to TRBJ2-7, with D perhaps TRBD2 (6 bases). Germline V CDR1 and CDR2: LNHDA, SQIVND (reference sequence). CDR3 length equals 15 residues. Trimming pared 3 bases from V and 4 bases from J, leaving 16 bases between. DNA of the CDR3: TGTGCCAGTAGTATTGGTGGAGGGGCCAGGTACGAGCAGTACTTC. It codes for CASSIGGGARYEQYF.

The J gene is TRBJ2-1, the V gene TRBV6-5; tentative D call: TRBD1 (6 bases). The CDR3 spans 17 residues. Trimming left V 0 bases short and J 4 bases short, with 16 bases between. Germline CDR1 MNHEY, CDR2 SVGAGI. CDR3 in DNA: TGTGCCAGCAGTTACTCCTTCGGGACAAACATTTACAATGAGCAGTTCTTC. The encoded protein is CASSYSFGTNIYNEQFF.

This clonotype was recorded a few times. The chain couples TRBV13 to TRBJ2-3, with D possibly TRBD2 on 6 matching bases. The CDR3 sequence is 15 residues long. Germline V gene lookup returns CDR1 PRHDT and CDR2 FYEKMQ (reference sequence). V was trimmed by 1 base and J by 7 bases, leaving 15 bases between them. The chain's CDR3 is CASSLAGDLAHTQYF. CDR3 nucleotide sequence: TGTGCCAGCAGCTTAGCGGGAGATTTAGCGCATACGCAGTATTTT.

The sample holds a few counts of this clonotype. This chain connects TRBV7-2 to TRBJ2-7; D gene uncertain. Trimming took off 1 base at V and 8 bases at J, with 9 bases between the two ends. This CDR3 region has 12 residues. Germline lookup yields CDR1 SGHTA and CDR2 FQGNSA. The CDR3 sequence is CASSLDRAKQYF. The CDR3 coding sequence is TGTGCCAGCAGCTTAGATAGGGCCAAGCAGTACTTC.

This clonotype has at least ten counts. The rearrangement uses TRBV12-3 or TRBV12-4 and TRBJ2-5; D is possibly TRBD1 (6 bases). The ends were cut back, 3 bases at V and 5 bases at J, with 10 bases in the middle. The CDR3 consists of 13 residues. The CDR3 DNA reads as TGTGCCAGCAGTTTTGACAGGATGGAGACCCAGTACTTC. This sequence encodes CASSFDRMETQYF.

This sequence joins TRBV7-9 and TRBJ2-2, with 10 bases aligning to TRBD2. V gave up 4 bases and J gave up 1 base; unmatched junction bases: 3. The CDR3 is 16 amino acids. Germline CDR1 is SEHNR and CDR2 is FQNEAQ (reference sequence). This CDR3 is CASSSSGGVNTGELFF. The CDR3 DNA reads TGTGCCAGCAGCTCAAGCGGGGGGGTGAACACCGGGGAGCTGTTTTTT.

This clonotype was detected a few times. The rearrangement links TRBV12-3 or TRBV12-4 to TRBJ1-1; tentatively, D is TRBD1 (6 bases). This CDR3 is built from 15 residues. Trimming took 3 bases from V and 3 from J, leaving 14 bases between them. In DNA form, the CDR3 reads TGTGCCAGCAGTTTTCGCCCTAGGGGGGACACTGAAGCTTTCTTT. The encoded protein is CASSFRPRGDTEAFF.

The V and J genes are TRBV20-1 and TRBJ2-3; 8 nucleotides agree with TRBD1. V lost 6 bases to trimming and J lost 2 bases; unmatched junction nucleotides: 7. Per germline, CDR1 DFQATT and CDR2 SNEGSKA (reference sequence). The CDR3 is 14 residues long. The CDR3 coding sequence is TGCAGTGCCACCGGGACAGGACACACAGATACGCAGTATTTT. Its translation is CSATGTGHTDTQYF.

This clonotype has more than one count but fewer than ten. This rearrangement joins TRBV28 to TRBJ2-1, with 8 positions matching TRBD2. J lost 1 base, V lost 6 bases, and 14 bases had no gene match. Per the germline V gene, CDR1 is MDHEN and CDR2 is SYDVKM. CDR3 length equals 18 residues. The CDR3 protein is CASSLGTLSGGSYNEQFF. The DNA of the CDR3 is TGTGCCAGCAGCCTTGGGACTTTAAGCGGGGGTTCCTACAATGAGCAGTTCTTC.